Shown below are 30 T cell receptor beta chains from a single sample sequenced in a study of T cells in Graves' hyperthyroidism and ophthalmopathy (dated by TCRdb to 2018 to 2020). The method behind the library was multiplex PCR. These reads were obtained on an Illumina HiSeq 2000. The TCR beta CDR3 regions were amplified from the RNA transcripts. For the first round of RT-PCR on the TCR CDR3, the HTBI primer set was used together with the Qiagen OneStep RT-PCR kit. TCRdb reworked the public reads: Q25 trimming with fastp, MiXCR clone assembly, productive beta chains retained. Each record represents a unique CDR3 protein, reported with the most common genes and DNA among its rows. For this sample the table gives under 400,000 distinct CDR3 sequences, of which less than 15% were detected only once. Roughly 8.3% of the sample goes to the ten largest clones. The sample was blood. The receptors stem from a woman between 18 and 29 years old with Graves' hyperthyroidism.

There are many counts of this clonotype. The chain uses TRBV6-1 and TRBJ1-1, with D maybe TRBD1 (5 bases). Trimming pared 8 bases from V and 6 bases from J, leaving 10 bases between. This CDR3 has 11 amino acids. CDR1 and CDR2 from the germline V gene are MNHNS and SASEGT. CDR3 bases: TGTGCCAGCCGGGACGTCTCTGAAGCTTTCTTT. Its translation is CASRDVSEAFF.

This clonotype was observed at least ten times. The rearrangement uses TRBV11-2 and TRBJ2-1; 16 bases are shared with TRBD2. V trimming: 0 bases; J trimming: 8 bases; junction bases outside the gene matches: 10. CDR1 and CDR2 (germline): SGHAT, FQNNGV. CDR3 size: 19 residues. The CDR3 loop is CASSLDPSGLAGGRDEQFF. Here the CDR3 DNA reads TGTGCCAGCAGCTTAGATCCGTCGGGACTAGCGGGAGGGAGGGATGAGCAGTTCTTC. Complete variable domain (other parts from reference TRBV11-2 and TRBJ2-1): EAGVAQSPRYKIIEKRQSVAFWCNPISGHATLYWYQQILGQGPKLLIQFQNNGVVDDSQLPKDRFSAERLKGVDSTLKIQPAKLEDSAVYLCASSLDPSGLAGGRDEQFFGPGTRLTVL.

This clonotype showed up many times. The chain links TRBV28 to TRBJ2-7; either TRBD1 or TRBD2 may supply D (6 bases each). Germline V gene lookup returns CDR1 MDHEN and CDR2 SYDVKM. The V and J ends lost 3 bases and 0 bases respectively, with 12 bases between them. The CDR3 length is 15 residues. The CDR3 sequence: CASSLPWGASYEQYF. CDR3 nucleotide sequence: TGTGCCAGCAGTTTGCCCTGGGGGGCCTCCTACGAGCAGTACTTC. The whole variable domain, filled in from reference TRBV28 and TRBJ2-7, reads DVKVTQSSRYLVKRTGEKVFLECVQDMDHENMFWYRQDPGLGLRLIYFSYDVKMKEKGDIPEGYSVSREKKERFSLILESASTNQTSMYLCASSLPWGASYEQYFGPGTRLTVT.

This clonotype occurred a few times. CDR3 DNA: TGTGCCACCAGCAGAGAGAGGGTGCAGCCCCAGCATTTT. Translating it yields CATSRERVQPQHF. The chain employs TRBV15 and TRBJ1-5; no clear D gene. Trimming removed 0 bases at V and 7 bases at J, with 7 bases between. Looked up from germline, CDR1 is LNHNV and CDR2 is YYDKDF (reference sequence). The CDR3 has 13 amino acids.

At least ten counts were recorded for this clonotype. The chain has TRBV18 and TRBJ1-2; D unclear. Germline V CDR1 and CDR2: KGHSH, LQKENI. V lost 6 bases and J lost 8, with 10 bases in between. This CDR3 is 11 amino acids long. CDR3: CASSGAEGYTF. In DNA, the CDR3 is TGTGCCAGCTCGGGTGCGGAGGGCTACACCTTC.

The chain recombines TRBV27 with TRBJ2-7, with TRBD1 matching over 11 bases. Germline CDR1 MNHEY, CDR2 SMNVEV (reference sequence). This CDR3 has 15 residues. Trimming removed 3 bases from V and 6 bases from J; junction bases left unmatched: 7. CDR3 nucleotides: TGTGCCAGCAGTTTGCCGGGACAGGGGGTTAGCGAGCAGTACTTC. This gives the protein CASSLPGQGVSEQYF.

This clonotype has a handful of counts. The gene calls are TRBV15 and TRBJ1-5; D might be TRBD1 (6 bases). CDR1 and CDR2 from the germline V gene are LNHNV and YYDKDF (reference sequence). This CDR3 spans 15 amino acids. V was pared by 5 bases and J by 3 bases, with 14 bases between. The chain's CDR3 is CATSAWGLANQPQHF. DNA of the CDR3: TGTGCCACCAGCGCCTGGGGGCTGGCCAATCAGCCCCAGCATTTT.

The table lists this clonotype with many counts. V gene TRBV28 combines with J gene TRBJ1-4; D not certain. Germline V lookup: CDR1 MDHEN, CDR2 SYDVKM. The CDR3 is 14 amino acids. V was clipped by 4 bases and J by 6 bases, with 12 bases between them. CDR3 nucleotides: TGTGCCAGCAGTTCAGGTGGTTTCGATGAAAAACTGTTTTTT. Translated, it gives CASSSGGFDEKLFF.

A remark on this clonotype: Since a much larger clone is just one base distant, this may be a read error. The gene calls are TRBV5-1 and TRBJ1-1; D unresolved. This CDR3 has 14 residues. Germline CDR1 and CDR2: SGHRS and YFSETQ. The CDR3 DNA reads as TGCGCCAGCAGCTTGGAGTCTCCAGGTACTGAAGCTTCCTTT. Its protein is CASSLESPGTEASF.

This clonotype has at least ten counts. This chain connects TRBV7-2 to TRBJ1-2; TRBD1 might be the D (5 bases). The germline V gene encodes CDR1 SGHTA and CDR2 FQGNSA. This CDR3 has 13 residues. V was pared by 5 bases and J by 8 bases, with 15 bases between. CDR3: CASSPDPREGYTF. In DNA, the CDR3 is TGTGCCAGCAGCCCTGACCCCAGGGAGGGCTACACCTTC.

There are a few counts of this clonotype. This rearrangement joins TRBV5-4 to TRBJ2-1; 10 bases match TRBD2. After removal of 1 base from V and 8 bases from J, the junction contained 6 bases not matched to a gene. From germline, CDR1 is SGHNT and CDR2 YYREEE (reference sequence). The CDR3 contains 15 residues. CDR3 coding DNA: TGTGCCAGCAGCTTGAGCGGGGGGGCTCTCGATGAGCAGTTCTTC. Translated: CASSLSGGALDEQFF.

This clonotype has ten or more counts. The gene calls are TRBV2 and TRBJ2-2, with 10 bases matching TRBD2. Germline V gene data show CDR1 as SNHLY and CDR2 as FYNNEI. This CDR3 has 15 amino acids. The V segment lost 4 bases and the J segment 3 bases; nucleotides outside the gene matches: 2. CDR3 DNA: TGTGCCAGCAGTGGGAGCGGGGGGGACACCGGGGAGCTGTTTTTT. Its protein product is CASSGSGGDTGELFF.

This clonotype came up many times. The V gene is TRBV9, the J gene TRBJ1-1; D is ambiguous. Germline CDR1 SGDLS, CDR2 YYNGEE. The CDR3 has 14 amino acids. Trimming shortened V by 0 bases and J by 1 base, and 7 bases separated the two germline ends. CDR3 nucleotide sequence: TGTGCCAGCAGCGTAGGAGACCGGAACACTGAAGCTTTCTTT. Residues: CASSVGDRNTEAFF.

This clonotype was seen many times. The V and J genes are TRBV20-1 and TRBJ2-3, with D maybe TRBD2 (6 bases). The CDR3 runs to 15 residues. V was clipped by 3 bases and J by 0 bases, with 13 bases between them. Germline lookup yields CDR1 DFQATT and CDR2 SNEGSKA (reference sequence). DNA of the CDR3: TGCAGTGCTAGGGGGGGAGCGGCTAGCACAGATACGCAGTATTTT. Its protein product is CSARGGAASTDTQYF.

Comments on this clonotype: This CDR3 is missing its conserved last phenylalanine or tryptophan, likely due to a read error. J is TRBJ2-1 and V is TRBV20-1; 10 bases line up with TRBD1. The CDR3 has 12 amino acids. The germline V gene has CDR1 DFQATT and CDR2 SNEGSKA (reference sequence). V dropped 3 bases and J dropped 13; count of bases not matched to a gene: 6. The CDR3 nucleotides are TGCAGTGCTAGCGGGACAGGGGAACAACAGTTCCTC. Encoded protein: CSASGTGEQQFL.

This clonotype has ten or more counts. V is TRBV18 and J is TRBJ1-1, with D unresolved. CDR1 and CDR2 (germline): KGHSH, LQKENI. V was pared by 2 bases and J by 8 bases, with 9 bases between. The CDR3 runs 12 residues. This chain's CDR3 is CASSPFGREAFF. CDR3 DNA: TGTGCCAGCTCACCATTCGGGCGGGAAGCTTTCTTT.

This clonotype has a count of ten or more. A much larger clonotype is one base distant, so this may be a read error. The rearrangement links TRBV7-9 to TRBJ1-1, with D possibly TRBD1 on 5 matching bases. The CDR3 loop spans 13 amino acids. Germline CDR1 SEHNR, CDR2 FQNEAQ (reference sequence). The CDR3 is CASSLAGGTGAFF. CDR3 DNA sequence: TGTGCCAGCAGCTTAGCGGGGGGGACTGGAGCTTTCTTT.

This clonotype was counted only a few times. The rearrangement joins TRBV7-2 to TRBJ1-3; D is undetermined. The CDR3 length is 16 residues. The V gene's germline CDR1 is SGHTA and CDR2 FQGNSA. V lost 0 bases and J lost 0, with 9 bases in between. CDR3 sequence (DNA): TGTGCCAGCAGCTTAGCTAGTGGGCTCTCTGGAAACACCATATATTTT. Amino acid sequence: CASSLASGLSGNTIYF.

This chain links TRBV5-6 with TRBJ1-2; the D gene is possibly TRBD1 (5 bases). In germline, CDR1 is SGHDT, CDR2 YYEEEE. CDR3 length: 11 amino acids. Trimming took off 6 bases at V and 12 bases at J, with 15 bases between the two ends. CDR3: CASTTGGFHTF. The CDR3 DNA sequence: TGTGCCAGCACCACGGGGGGGTTTCACACCTTC.

This clonotype came up many times. This chain connects TRBV20-1 to TRBJ2-3; TRBD1 matches 8 bases. The V and J ends lost 6 bases and 4 bases, in that order; junction bases with no gene match: 12. CDR1 and CDR2 (germline): DFQATT, SNEGSKA (reference sequence). CDR3 size: 15 residues. The CDR3 region has the DNA TGCAGTGCCCCGGAGGGACAGGTACTCTCAGATACGCAGTATTTT. Translating it yields CSAPEGQVLSDTQYF.

CDR3 region: CASSKSQGGSYEQYF. Here the CDR3 DNA reads TGTGCCAGCAGCAAATCGCAGGGGGGCTCCTACGAGCAGTACTTC. The chain joins TRBV6-1 to TRBJ2-7, with a tentative D call TRBD1 (7 bases). CDR1 and CDR2 from the germline V gene are MNHNS and SASEGT. V dropped 6 bases and J dropped 0 bases, with 15 bases sitting between them. The CDR3 is 15 amino acids.

This clonotype was seen more than once but under ten times. This chain connects TRBV7-9 to TRBJ2-5; a weak D match, TRBD2 (7 bases). Trimming took 5 bases from V and 1 from J, leaving 23 bases between them. This CDR3 comprises 18 residues. Germline values: CDR1 SEHNR, CDR2 FQNEAQ (reference sequence). The CDR3: CASSPSRGGTGFQETQYF. In DNA, the CDR3 is TGTGCCAGCAGCCCCTCACGCGGGGGAACAGGGTTCCAAGAGACCCAGTACTTC.

This clonotype has only a few counts. This chain connects TRBV24-1 to TRBJ2-4; D remains unclear. Between the trimmed V and J ends, which lost 6 bases and 5 bases, there was a span of 4 bases. The CDR3 extends over 11 amino acids. Germline lookup yields CDR1 KGHDR and CDR2 SFDVKD. The CDR3 sequence: CATSHQNIQYF. The DNA of the CDR3 is TGTGCCACCAGTCACCAAAACATTCAGTACTTC.

The CDR3 is CASSQDGGIISAYNEQFF. The CDR3 DNA reads as TGTGCCAGCAGCCAAGATGGGGGGATCATTAGCGCGTACAATGAGCAGTTCTTC. The genes are TRBV4-2 and TRBJ2-1; D perhaps matches TRBD2 (6 bases). Trimming took 0 bases from V and 4 from J, leaving 19 bases between them. Germline CDR1 and CDR2: LGHNA and YNFKEQ. CDR3 length equals 18 residues.

This clonotype was found many times. The CDR3 loop is CASGRTGWNTEAFF. For the CDR3, the DNA is TGTGCCAGCGGTCGGACAGGGTGGAACACTGAAGCTTTCTTT. V usage is TRBV2 and J usage is TRBJ1-1, with 8 nucleotides matching TRBD1. CDR1 is SNHLY, CDR2 FYNNEI, per germline. The CDR3 is 14 amino acids. Trimming at V came to 8 bases and at J to 1 base, leaving 6 bases not matched to a gene.

The table lists this clonotype with many counts. This chain uses TRBV3-2 with TRBJ1-2. TRBV3-2 is tagged as a pseudogene. The CDR3 totals 15 residues. The chain's CDR3 is CASSLVGQLNYGYTF. In DNA form, the CDR3 reads TGTGCCAGCAGCCTCGTTGGGCAGCTTAACTATGGCTACACCTTC.

This clonotype came up many times. CDR3 residues: CVTSPLSMNTEAFF. For the CDR3, the DNA is TGCGTGACCTCTCCATTATCAATGAACACTGAAGCTTTCTTT. The chain carries TRBV5-1 and TRBJ1-1; no clear D gene. The CDR3 extends over 14 amino acids. The germline V gene encodes CDR1 SGHRS and CDR2 YFSETQ.

Comment on this clonotype: This may arise from a read error, as a much more abundant clone is one base away. V gene TRBV7-9 combines with J gene TRBJ2-1; a possible D gene is TRBD1 (6 bases). Per the germline V gene, CDR1 is SEHNR and CDR2 is FQNEAQ (reference sequence). The CDR3 runs to 15 residues. Here the CDR3 DNA reads TGTCCCAGCTTTGGGTTCGGACAGCTTTACAATGAGCAGTTCTTC. Its translation is CPSFGFGQLYNEQFF.

This chain uses TRBV12-3 or TRBV12-4 with TRBJ1-1; D uncertain. CDR3 length equals 14 residues. The ends were cut back, 3 bases at V and 1 base at J, with 9 bases in the middle. The CDR3 spells CASSLLQKNTEAFF. CDR3 bases: TGTGCCAGCAGTTTGTTACAGAAGAACACTGAAGCTTTCTTT.

This chain joins TRBV10-3 and TRBJ2-7; no clear D gene. The CDR3 is 12 amino acids. CDR1 is ENHRY, CDR2 SYGVKD, per germline. V was trimmed by 3 bases and J by 3 bases, leaving 6 bases between them. CDR3 sequence reads: CAISEENYEQYF. The CDR3 nucleotides read TGTGCCATCAGTGAAGAAAACTACGAGCAGTACTTC.